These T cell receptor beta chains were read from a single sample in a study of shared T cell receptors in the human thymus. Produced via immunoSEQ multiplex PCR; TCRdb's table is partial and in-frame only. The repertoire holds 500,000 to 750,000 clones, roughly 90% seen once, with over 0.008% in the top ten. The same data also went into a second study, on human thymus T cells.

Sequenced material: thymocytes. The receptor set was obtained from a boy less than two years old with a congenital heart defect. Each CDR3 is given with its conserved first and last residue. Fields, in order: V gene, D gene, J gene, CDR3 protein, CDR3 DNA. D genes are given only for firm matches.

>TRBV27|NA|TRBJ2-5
CASSLSMRLQETQYF
TGTGCCAGCAGTTTATCGATGAGACTACAAGAGACCCAGTACTTC
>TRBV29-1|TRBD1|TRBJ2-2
CSVDTGTGNTGELFF
TGCAGCGTTGATACCGGGACAGGGAACACCGGGGAGCTGTTTTTT
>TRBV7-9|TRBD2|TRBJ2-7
CASGSSTSGRVYEQYF
TGTGCCAGCGGATCCTCCACTAGCGGGAGGGTCTACGAGCAGTACTTC
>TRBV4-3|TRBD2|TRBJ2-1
CASSHLAGGNNEQFF
TGCGCCAGCAGCCATCTAGCGGGAGGGAACAATGAGCAGTTCTTC
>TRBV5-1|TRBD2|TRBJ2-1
CASSSRTSGVNNEQFF
TGCGCCAGCAGCTCAAGGACTAGCGGGGTTAACAATGAGCAGTTCTTC
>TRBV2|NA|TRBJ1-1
CASTRGDLGNTEAFF
TGTGCCAGCACACGGGGGGACTTAGGGAACACTGAAGCTTTCTTT
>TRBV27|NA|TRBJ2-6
CASSLSWFSGSGANVLTF
TGTGCCAGCAGTTTATCGTGGTTCTCGGGCTCTGGGGCCAACGTCCTGACTTTC
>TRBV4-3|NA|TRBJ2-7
CASSQAVGSAGEQYF
TGCGCCAGCAGCCAAGCGGTCGGGAGTGCGGGGGAGCAGTACTTC
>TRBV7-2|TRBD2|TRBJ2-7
CASSLILAVRGASYEQHF
TGTGCCAGCAGCTTAATCCTAGCGGTACGCGGGGCCTCCTACGAGCAGCACTTC
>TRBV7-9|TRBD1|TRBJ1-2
CASSFPGTAYGYTF
TGTGCCAGCAGCTTCCCTGGGACAGCGTATGGCTACACCTTC
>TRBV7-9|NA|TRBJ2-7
CASSPLANEQYF
TGTGCCAGCAGCCCACTTGCCAACGAGCAGTACTTC
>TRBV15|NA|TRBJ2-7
CATSRDRGRDYEQYF
TGTGCCACCAGCAGAGATCGAGGCAGGGACTACGAGCAGTACTTC
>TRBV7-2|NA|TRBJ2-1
CASSPGVPYNEQFF
TGTGCCAGCAGCCCGGGAGTCCCCTACAATGAGCAGTTCTTC
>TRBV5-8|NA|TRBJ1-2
CASSFQGGMDYGYTF
TGTGCCAGCAGCTTCCAGGGCGGTATGGACTATGGCTACACCTTC
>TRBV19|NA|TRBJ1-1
CASTSRVANTEAFF
TGTGCCAGTACCTCCCGAGTCGCAAACACTGAAGCTTTCTTT
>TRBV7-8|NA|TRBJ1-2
CASSLEGQGGRVYTF
TGTGCCAGCAGCTTAGAAGGCCAGGGTGGCCGGGTCTACACCTTC
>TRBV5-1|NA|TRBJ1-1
CASSLSVRTALNTEAFF
TGCGCCAGCAGCTTGTCCGTCCGGACAGCACTGAACACTGAAGCTTTCTTT
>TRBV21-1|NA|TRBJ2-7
CASSTRQVGYEQYF
TGTGCCAGCAGCACCCGACAGGTCGGATACGAGCAGTACTTC
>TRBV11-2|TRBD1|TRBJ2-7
CASSLPPQGDGYEQYF
TGTGCCAGCAGCTTACCCCCCCAGGGGGATGGGTACGAGCAGTACTTC
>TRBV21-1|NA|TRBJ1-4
CASSKFGTDTNEKLFF
TGTGCCAGCAGCAAATTTGGGACAGATACTAATGAAAAACTGTTTTTT
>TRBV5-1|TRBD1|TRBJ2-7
CASSLADRNYEQYF
TGCGCCAGCAGCTTGGCGGACAGGAACTACGAGCAGTACTTC
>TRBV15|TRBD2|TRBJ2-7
CATSRGRGLAGRYEQYF
TGTGCCACCAGCAGAGGAAGGGGACTAGCGGGAAGGTACGAGCAGTACTTC
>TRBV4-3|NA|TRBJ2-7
CASSQDGGGLTHEQYF
TGCGCCAGCAGCCAAGATGGGGGGGGGCTAACGCACGAGCAGTACTTC